This paragraph covers one T cell receptor beta chain sequence. Its specificity is not known. Ophthalmopathy patients all had a Clinical Activity Score of at least 3, a NOSPECS grade of at least 4 and disease under 3 months old. The data derive from a study of T cells in Graves' hyperthyroidism and ophthalmopathy. Overall study: At initial diagnosis, before any treatment had begun, peripheral blood was obtained. Overall study results and limits: Ophthalmopathy got predicted by the model a median about 6.7 months before its onset.

The CDR3 consists of 15 residues. Looked up from germline, CDR1 is LNHDA and CDR2 is SQIVND (reference sequence). V lost 3 bases and J 6 bases, leaving 15 bases between the germline ends. RNA transcripts served as the template for amplifying TCR beta CDR3 regions. HTBI primers were the set used in a first-round RT-PCR of the TCR CDR3. TCRdb ran MiXCR on the multiplex PCR reads and lists one entry per CDR3 protein. Of some 530,000 distinct CDR3 sequences listed, about 22% are singletons. The J gene is TRBJ2-1, the V gene TRBV19; D is possibly TRBD2 (6 bases). Material for sequencing was blood. This sequence originates from a woman aged 70-85 years with Graves' ophthalmopathy. DNA of the CDR3: TGTGCCAGTAGTATGGGCGGGCGGGAAATCAATGAGCAGTTCTTC. Protein: CASSMGGREINEQFF.